This T cell receptor (beta chain) was obtained from a study of OX40 agonist ivuxolimab in advanced cancers. Study context: Administration of intravenous ivuxolimab to patients occurred every 2 weeks at 0.01 to 10 mg/kg. Participants could have had prior anti-PD-1, anti-PD-L1 or anti-CTLA-4 therapy, and about 40% had some. One patient with hepatocellular carcinoma and two with cutaneous melanoma, three in all, had partial responses.

Notes on this clone: The target antigen is unknown.

Points from the study as a whole: Normalized expansion of T-cell clones was also low for some nonresponders.

The protocol was immunoSEQ multiplex PCR, while the TCRdb copy is restricted to in-frame clones and leaves out a portion. The repertoire has over 80,000 clones, over 65% of them found once; the top ten carry about 0.8%. The source material was CD4+ or CD8+ T cells sorted from blood, sampled in a trial of the OX40 agonist ivuxolimab. The receptor was derived from an adult with an advanced solid tumor such as melanoma, head and neck, liver or kidney cancer.

The CDR3 here is CASSGVLTGRQETQYF. CDR3 bases: TGTGCCAGCAGTGGGGTACTAACAGGTCGGCAAGAGACCCAGTACTTC. V is TRBV6-1 and J is TRBJ2-5, with a tentative D call TRBD1 (5 bases). Germline loops: CDR1 MNHNS, CDR2 SASEGT. The CDR3 totals 16 residues. V was shortened by 4 bases and J by 2 bases, with 17 bases between the two germline ends.